These 10 T cell receptor beta chains were sequenced from one sample in a study of T-cell memory formation after mild COVID-19. TCRdb analysed the 5' RACE reads with MiXCR anew, one entry per CDR3 protein. The sample consists of around 420,000 distinct CDR3 sequences, 20% to 25% of them appearing once. What was sequenced was PBMCs or a T cell subset sorted from them (not recorded which). These receptors were collected from an adult woman who had mild COVID-19 (a few samples of this study predate the infection). Cell type and time point are not known.

This chain links TRBV13 with TRBJ1-1; no clear D gene. The CDR3 loop spans 14 amino acids. Germline loops: CDR1 PRHDT, CDR2 FYEKMQ (reference sequence). V dropped 7 bases and J dropped 1 base, with 13 bases sitting between them. CDR3 protein: CASTVGPANTEAFF. Written as DNA, the CDR3 is TGTGCCAGCACGGTTGGGCCAGCGAACACTGAAGCTTTCTTT.

This clonotype was counted only a few times. The rearrangement joins TRBV24-1 to TRBJ2-3; weak D call: TRBD2 (5 bases). V was clipped by 4 bases and J by 0 bases, with 10 bases between them. The CDR3 length is 15 residues. CDR1 and CDR2 from the germline V gene are KGHDR and SFDVKD. This chain's CDR3 is CATSEPGSSTDTQYF. Here the CDR3 DNA reads TGTGCCACCAGTGAGCCGGGGTCTAGCACAGATACGCAGTATTTT.

Here the CDR3 DNA reads TGTGCCAGCTCCCAGTTTACTAACTATGGCTACACCTTC. Translated, it gives CASSQFTNYGYTF. The chain is built from TRBV4-2 and TRBJ1-2; no clear D gene. Germline V CDR1 and CDR2: LGHNA, YNFKEQ. The CDR3 consists of 13 residues. The V and J ends lost 8 bases and 0 bases respectively, with 10 bases between them.

This clonotype was detected once. This chain links TRBV10-3 with TRBJ2-7; no clear D gene. Per germline, CDR1 ENHRY and CDR2 SYGVKD. There are 14 residues in the CDR3. V lost 0 bases and J 1 base, leaving 7 bases between the germline ends. CDR3 sequence reads: CAISESERSYEQYF. The CDR3 DNA sequence: TGTGCCATCAGTGAGTCAGAGCGATCCTACGAGCAGTACTTC.

This clonotype turned up a few times. V gene TRBV6-5 combines with J gene TRBJ1-1; D not certain. Between the trimmed V and J ends, which lost 0 bases and 10 bases, there was a span of 18 bases. This CDR3 has 15 residues. Per the germline V gene, CDR1 is MNHEY and CDR2 is SVGAGI. The CDR3 DNA reads TGTGCCAGCAGTTACTCGGGCCTAGGATTCTATGTAGCTTTCTTT. Its translation: CASSYSGLGFYVAFF.

This clonotype showed up many times. The V and J genes are TRBV7-9 and TRBJ2-5; tentative D call: TRBD2 (6 bases). V gave up 6 bases and J gave up 0 bases, with 11 bases separating them. The CDR3 contains 14 residues. Germline CDR1 and CDR2: SEHNR and FQNEAQ (reference sequence). The CDR3 loop reads CASRAGSNQETQYF. In DNA form, the CDR3 reads TGTGCCAGCAGAGCCGGGAGCAACCAAGAGACCCAGTACTTC.

This sequence joins TRBV29-1 and TRBJ2-1; no reliable D call. V was pared by 4 bases and J by 1 base, with 11 bases between. Germline V CDR1 and CDR2: SQVTM, ANQGSEA. The CDR3 has 14 amino acids. This chain's CDR3 is CSVGPANSYNEQFF. The CDR3 DNA reads TGCAGCGTTGGTCCTGCGAATTCCTACAATGAGCAGTTCTTC.

This clonotype was observed a few times. This chain connects TRBV5-1 to TRBJ1-2; 11 bases line up with TRBD1. This CDR3 contains 17 residues. Trimming removed 2 bases from V and 2 bases from J; junction bases left unmatched: 8. Germline loops: CDR1 SGHRS, CDR2 YFSETQ. CDR3 in amino acids: CASSLGQGADLNYGYTF. The CDR3 DNA sequence: TGCGCCAGCAGCTTAGGACAGGGGGCTGACCTCAACTATGGCTACACCTTC. Drawing the rest from reference TRBV5-1 and TRBJ1-2, the complete variable domain is KAGVTQTPRYLIKTRGQQVTLSCSPISGHRSVSWYQQTPGQGLQFLFEYFSETQRNKGNFPGRFSGRQFSNSRSEMNVSTLELGDSALYLCASSLGQGADLNYGYTFGSGTRLTVV.

The rearrangement uses TRBV20-1 and TRBJ2-3; TRBD2 agrees at 7 bases. This CDR3 region has 14 residues. V lost 7 bases to trimming and J lost 5 bases; unmatched junction nucleotides: 12. Per germline, CDR1 DFQATT and CDR2 SNEGSKA (reference sequence). Written as DNA, the CDR3 is TGCAGTGACCGAACGCGCGGGAGTGGAGATACGCAGTATTTT. It codes for CSDRTRGSGDTQYF.

The DNA for the CDR3 is TGTGCCAGCAGTTTACCCACAGGGGCTTACACTGAAGCTTTCTTT. Translated, it gives CASSLPTGAYTEAFF. The chain has TRBV12-3 or TRBV12-4 and TRBJ1-1; 7 nucleotides match TRBD1. The CDR3 covers 15 residues. The ends lost 2 bases at V and 3 bases at J; junction bases unmatched: 6.